This is a list of T cell receptor beta chains from one sample in a study of blood T cell repertoires in COVID-19. Repertoires were generated with immunoSEQ multiplex PCR, while TCRdb's copy carries only in-frame clones and drops some. The sample comprises under 300,000 clones, roughly 88% of which are singletons, and roughly 11% rests with the top ten. Sequencing was done on a sample of peripheral blood. The receptors come from a woman aged 70 to 79 with acute or convalescent COVID-19. Both conserved end residues are part of each CDR3. Each record gives: D gene, clone size, J gene, V gene, CDR3 DNA, CDR3 protein. The D gene is left open where the match is weak. Where a row states a size, it is once, few, many or the class of an expanded clone; other rows omit it.

-	-	TRBJ1-2	TRBV6-1	TGTGCCAGCAGTGAAGTAAAGGTGGGGGCTTCTAGGGGCTACACCTTC	CASSEVKVGASRGYTF
-	-	TRBJ2-1	TRBV7-8	TGTGCCAGCAGCTACTCCCGGTACAATGAGCAGTTCTTC	CASSYSRYNEQFF
-	-	TRBJ1-2	TRBV5-1	TGCGCCAGCAAGACGGCGACAGGACTTAACTATGGCTACACCTTC	CASKTATGLNYGYTF
-	few	TRBJ1-4	TRBV16	TGTGCCAGCAGCCGCCCAGGAGCCGGGAATGACGAAAAACTGTTTTTT	CASSRPGAGNDEKLFF
TRBD1	few	TRBJ1-2	TRBV5-6	TGTGCCAGCAGCTTGGGGCCAGGGGGTTCTAGGGGCTACACCTTC	CASSLGPGGSRGYTF
TRBD1	once	TRBJ1-2	TRBV25-1	TGTGCCGGACAGGGGAACCCGCCTAACTATGGCTACACCTTC	CAGQGNPPNYGYTF
-	-	TRBJ2-4	TRBV15	TGTGCCACCAGCAGAGATCGCGGCATCAAAAACATTCAGTACTTC	CATSRDRGIKNIQYF
-	-	TRBJ2-7	TRBV6-2/TRBV6-3	TGTGCCAGCAGTTATCCAGATTACGAGCAGTACTTC	CASSYPDYEQYF
-	-	TRBJ2-3	TRBV7-9	TGTGCCAGCAGCCCAGGACAGCCGGATACGCAGTATTTT	CASSPGQPDTQYF
-	-	TRBJ1-3	TRBV3-1/TRBV3-2	TGTGCCAGCAGCCATCAGACAGGACCCTCTGGAAACACCATATATTTT	CASSHQTGPSGNTIYF
TRBD2	-	TRBJ2-5	TRBV5-4	TGTGCCAGCAGCTTTCATTGGACTAGCGGGTCCAAAGAGACCCAGTACTTC	CASSFHWTSGSKETQYF
TRBD1	-	TRBJ1-6	TRBV5-4	TGTGCCAGCAGTTCCGGGACAGACAATTCACCCCTCCACTTT	CASSSGTDNSPLHF
-	-	TRBJ2-3	TRBV5-1	TGCGCCAGCAGCTTGGGGGGCGCGTCAGATACGCAGTATTTT	CASSLGGASDTQYF
TRBD1	-	TRBJ1-3	TRBV18	TGTGCCAGCTCACCAGGGGACAGGTCTGGAAACACCATATATTTT	CASSPGDRSGNTIYF
-	-	TRBJ1-6	TRBV6-5	TGTGCCAGCGCAGACACGGTACATTCACCCCTCCACTTT	CASADTVHSPLHF
TRBD1	-	TRBJ2-7	TRBV15	TGTGCCACCAGCAGGGATGGGACAGGGGGCTTGTACGAGCAGTACTTC	CATSRDGTGGLYEQYF
-	-	TRBJ1-2	TRBV4-1	TGCGCCAGCAGCCAAGGACAGCCCCGCAGGACTGGCTACACCTTC	CASSQGQPRRTGYTF
-	-	TRBJ1-1	TRBV7-2	TGTGCCAGCAGCTCCAAGAGGACAGAACGCACTGAAGCTTTCTTT	CASSSKRTERTEAFF
-	-	TRBJ1-4	TRBV12-3/TRBV12-4	TGTGCCAGCAGTTACAGGGCACGTGAAAAACTGTTTTTT	CASSYRAREKLFF
TRBD2	-	TRBJ2-1	TRBV7-6	TGTGCCAGCAGTCCTCTGGGGGGGGTTGCTTACAATGAGCAGTTCTTC	CASSPLGGVAYNEQFF
TRBD2	once	TRBJ2-5	TRBV5-1	TGCGCCAGCAGCTCTACCGGGACTAGAAGTGTTAGGAAGACCCAGTACTTC	CASSSTGTRSVRKTQYF
-	-	TRBJ2-5	TRBV7-6	TGTGCCAGCTCACCACCAGGGATTGTAGAGACCCAGTACTTC	CASSPPGIVETQYF
-	-	TRBJ2-3	TRBV2	TGTGCCAGCACAGGCCGGGACACTGGCACAGATACGCAGTATTTT	CASTGRDTGTDTQYF
-	-	TRBJ1-3	TRBV10-3	TGTGCCATCAGTTCGAAAGCGGGGGTCTCTGGAAACACCATATATTTT	CAISSKAGVSGNTIYF
-	-	TRBJ1-1	TRBV10-1	TGCGCCAGCAGTGACCAGGGGCGGAACACTGAAGCTTTCTTT	CASSDQGRNTEAFF
TRBD2	once	TRBJ2-3	TRBV14	TGTGCCAGCAGGCGAGCGGGGGCGGCCAGAGATACGCAGTATTTT	CASRRAGAARDTQYF
-	-	TRBJ1-2	TRBV2	TGTGCCAGCATCCCAACGGGGTTCTACTATGGCTACACCTTC	CASIPTGFYYGYTF
TRBD2	-	TRBJ2-1	TRBV29-1	TGCAGCGTTGACGAGCTAGCGGGGATGAATGAGCAGTTCTTC	CSVDELAGMNEQFF
-	-	TRBJ2-4	TRBV6-2/TRBV6-3	TGTGCCAGCAGTGATATCCGCAGTGGGTCGCGGAACATTCAGTACTTC	CASSDIRSGSRNIQYF
-	-	TRBJ2-3	TRBV6-5	TGTGCCAGCAAGGGGCTGATTAGCACAGATACGCAGTATTTT	CASKGLISTDTQYF
TRBD1	-	TRBJ1-3	TRBV30	TGTGCCTGGAGCTCGGACAGGAGCTCTGGAAACACCATATATTTT	CAWSSDRSSGNTIYF
-	-	TRBJ2-1	TRBV19	TGTGCCAGTAGTATTACAAGCGGTGGGGAGCAGTTCTTC	CASSITSGGEQFF
-	once	TRBJ2-7	TRBV18	TGTGCCAGCTCACCAGGGCAGCCCTACGAGCAGTACTTC	CASSPGQPYEQYF
TRBD2	few	TRBJ2-3	TRBV15	TGTGCCACCAGCAGCCTAGCGGGGGGTCCCACAGATACGCAGTATTTT	CATSSLAGGPTDTQYF
TRBD2	once	TRBJ2-3	TRBV12-5	TGTGCTAGTGGTTTGGTGCCTGGGGAGGGAGAAGATACGCAGTATTTT	CASGLVPGEGEDTQYF
-	-	TRBJ1-2	TRBV19	TGTGCCAGTCGAGACAGATCGACCAACTATGGCTACACCTTC	CASRDRSTNYGYTF
TRBD2	-	TRBJ2-5	TRBV6-5	TGTGCCAGCCGCGGGGGGCTCCCCCAAGAGACCCAGTACTTC	CASRGGLPQETQYF
TRBD1	-	TRBJ1-1	TRBV5-6	TGTGCCAGCAGCCAGAACAGGGGCACTGAAGCTTTCTTT	CASSQNRGTEAFF
TRBD2	-	TRBJ2-3	TRBV10-3	TGTGCCATCAGTGAGTGGGCGGGAGGTCCGACAGATACGCAGTATTTT	CAISEWAGGPTDTQYF
TRBD1	-	TRBJ2-7	TRBV6-5	TGTGCCAGCTTCTCAGGGGGCAGCTCCTACGAGCAGTACTTC	CASFSGGSSYEQYF
TRBD1	-	TRBJ1-1	TRBV30	TGTGCCTGGGCCTCAACGGGACAGGGGGCCAGGGCTTTCTTT	CAWASTGQGARAFF
-	-	TRBJ2-3	TRBV5-6	TGTGCCAGCAGCTCCGTCCCGGGACTCCGACAGACGCAGTATTTT	CASSSVPGLRQTQYF
TRBD1	many	TRBJ2-7	TRBV2	TGTGCCAGCACCGGCAGAGGACAGGCCTACGAGCAGTACTTC	CASTGRGQAYEQYF
TRBD1	-	TRBJ1-2	TRBV4-2	TGTGCCAGCAGCCACTTAGGACAGGAATGGGACGGCTACACCTTC	CASSHLGQEWDGYTF
-	-	TRBJ1-1	TRBV30	TGTGCCTGGAGTCTCCCAGGGATGAACACTGAAGCTTTCTTT	CAWSLPGMNTEAFF
-	-	TRBJ1-1	TRBV11-2	TGTGCCAGCAGCTTCTCCCCGCGGGGGGGGAACACTGAAGCTTTCTTT	CASSFSPRGGNTEAFF
-	-	TRBJ2-1	TRBV10-1	TGCGCCAGTTCGCGGGGTGGCACCTACAATGAGCAGTTCTTC	CASSRGGTYNEQFF
TRBD2	-	TRBJ2-7	TRBV6-5	TGTGCCAGCAGTCCCGGCGGGGGTACCTACGAGCAGTACTTC	CASSPGGGTYEQYF